The rows below give T cell receptor beta chains drawn from one sample of a study of blood T cell repertoires in COVID-19. Sequencing was performed with immunoSEQ multiplex PCR; in TCRdb, only in-frame clones are kept and a portion is missing. The sample has over 85,000 clones; 70% to 90% are singletons. Sequences were obtained from peripheral blood. Every receptor here comes from a woman aged 80 or older with acute or convalescent COVID-19. The CDR3 runs from the conserved cysteine through the conserved F or W.

TRBV4-2	TRBJ1-3	CASSQVGQGGFSGNTIYF
TRBV5-1	TRBJ1-2	CASRTNAGIYGYTF
TRBV6-1	TRBJ2-3	CASSDTSGGAWDTQYF
TRBV20-1	TRBJ2-7	CSARPGVEQYF
TRBV9	TRBJ1-5	CASGTAPSNQPQHF
TRBV30	TRBJ1-3	CAWSLAGQHSGNTIYF
TRBV18	TRBJ1-5	CASSTTVDQPQHF
TRBV3-1/TRBV3-2	TRBJ1-2	CASSQTGGGGYTF
TRBV5-1	TRBJ2-5	CASSWGTLETQYF
TRBV7-8	TRBJ1-4	CASSSRQGRNEKLFF
TRBV5-1	TRBJ2-1	CASSPQTSGRSYNEQFF
TRBV4-1	TRBJ2-7	CASSHPGQGGYEQYF
TRBV5-1	TRBJ1-3	CASSLEHSGNTIYF
TRBV27	TRBJ1-2	CASSPLGGAYGYTF
TRBV5-1	TRBJ1-2	CASSPGQENYGYTF
TRBV2	TRBJ2-5	CASSRGTSGGKAQYF